This T cell receptor (beta chain) stems from a study of blood T cell repertoires in COVID-19. Study in general: Sites across the United States, Italy and Spain contributed samples from acute and convalescent COVID-19.

CDR1 and CDR2 (germline): SGDLS, YYNGEE. This CDR3 comprises 16 residues. V was clipped by 2 bases and J by 1 base; unmatched bases: 1. Original methodology: Nucleated cell number was recorded as an estimate derived from reference gene primer amplification. Profiled with immunoSEQ multiplex PCR; TCRdb holds only in-frame clones, not every one. That table is the source of V, J and clone size, and D and trimming were worked out from the DNA. Of 40,000 or so clones in the sample, about 86% were seen once. This rearrangement joins TRBV9 to TRBJ2-2; 11 bases match TRBD2. The sample was peripheral blood. The receptor's source is a man aged 35 to 55 with active COVID-19. CDR3 amino acids: CASSVGLAGNTGELFF. The CDR3 bases are TGTGCCAGCAGCGTCGGACTAGCGGGGAACACCGGGGAGCTGTTTTTT.